This T cell receptor (beta chain) was identified during a study of blood T cell repertoires in COVID-19. Study context: From T cells, B-cell-depleted T cells, or PBMCs came the material, which was cDNA or gDNA.

This CDR3 has 13 amino acids. V shed 6 bases and J 4 bases; nucleotides not matched to a gene: 1. The repertoire was sequenced with immunoSEQ multiplex PCR; TCRdb's copy has only in-frame clones and lacks some. This sample has hundreds of thousands of clones, with 85% to 90% found just once. The V and J genes are TRBV12-3 or TRBV12-4 and TRBJ1-5, with 9 bases lining up with TRBD1. The sequenced sample was peripheral blood. The TCR originated in a man aged 50-59 years with acute or convalescent COVID-19. As DNA, the CDR3 is TGTGCCAGCAGGGGACAGGGAAATCAGCCCCAGCATTTT. This gives the protein CASRGQGNQPQHF.